This TCR beta chain is drawn from a study of identical twins. The CDR3 totals 14 residues. Germline V gene sequence: CDR1 DFQATT, CDR2 SNEGSKA (reference sequence). The trim removed 4 bases at V and 9 bases at J, leaving 9 bases unmatched. Details on this clonotype: Antigen specificity is unknown.

Findings and limits, study-wide: Insertion counts were lower in abundant cord blood beta clonotypes, a trend that memory repertoires did not show.

Unique molecular identifiers were present on cDNA, and template switching added a universal primer site. TCRdb reanalysed the 5' RACE reads using MiXCR and keeps one entry per CDR3 protein. The sample holds 310,000 or so distinct CDR3 sequences; 6.5% to 9.5% are singletons and the top ten take more than 2%. This same sample was also taken into another study, of yellow fever vaccine responses in identical twins.

This receptor was taken from a young woman in good health. The source material was memory (CD45RO+) T cells sorted from blood. The rearrangement joins TRBV20-1 to TRBJ1-6; the match to TRBD1 covers 7 bases. The CDR3 DNA follows: TGCAGTGCTACGGAGGGGGCGCAGATTTCACCCCTCCACTTT. This encodes CSATEGAQISPLHF.